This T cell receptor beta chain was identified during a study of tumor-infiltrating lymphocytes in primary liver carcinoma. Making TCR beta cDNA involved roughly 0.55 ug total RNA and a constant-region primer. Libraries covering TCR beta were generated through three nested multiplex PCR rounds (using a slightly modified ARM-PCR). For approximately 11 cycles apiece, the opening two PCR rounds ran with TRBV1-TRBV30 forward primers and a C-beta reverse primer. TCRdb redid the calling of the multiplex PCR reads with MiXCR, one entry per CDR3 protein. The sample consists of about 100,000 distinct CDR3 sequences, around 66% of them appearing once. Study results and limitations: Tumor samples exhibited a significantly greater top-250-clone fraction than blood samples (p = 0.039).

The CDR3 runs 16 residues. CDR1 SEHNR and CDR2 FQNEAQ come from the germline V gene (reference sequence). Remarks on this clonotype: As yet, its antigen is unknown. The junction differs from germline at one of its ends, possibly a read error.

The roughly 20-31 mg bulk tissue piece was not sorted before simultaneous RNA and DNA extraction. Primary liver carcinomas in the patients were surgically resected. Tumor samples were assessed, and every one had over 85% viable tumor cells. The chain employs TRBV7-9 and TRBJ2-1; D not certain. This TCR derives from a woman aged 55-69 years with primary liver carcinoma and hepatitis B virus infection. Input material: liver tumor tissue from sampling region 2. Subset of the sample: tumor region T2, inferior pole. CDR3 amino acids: CASSRLSLVPYNEQIF. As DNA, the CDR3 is TGTGCCAGCTCCAGGTTGAGTCTAGTCCCCTACAATGAGCAGATCTTC.